The sequence of this TCR beta chain was determined in a study of shared clonotypes between healthy human individuals. Background on the study: The composition of the donors was a couple of women and a few men aged 18 to 49.

Germline V gene lookup returns CDR1 SGDLS and CDR2 YYNGEE. V was pared by 0 bases and J by 0 bases, with 9 bases of the junction left unmatched. This CDR3 is built from 18 residues. It was at deep level that the assay was run. Across several immunoSEQ plates, the genomic DNA of each subset was split evenly. Sequenced by immunoSEQ multiplex PCR; TCRdb stores in-frame clones only, minus some. The sample holds hundreds of thousands of clones, about 76% seen once. This sequence was found in a woman in her thirties or forties in good health. Some clones in this sample may be carry-over from other donors' samples. Sequences were obtained from PBMCs. The rearrangement uses TRBV9 and TRBJ2-7; 10 bases agree with TRBD2. CDR3 in DNA: TGTGCCAGCAGCGTAGCCCCCGGGTCTAGCGGGAGCTCCTACGAGCAGTACTTC. Protein: CASSVAPGSSGSSYEQYF.